The source of this T cell receptor (beta chain) is a study of blood T cells in healthy people across ages (dated by TCRdb to about 2015). For the study in its entirety: Template switching captured roughly one uniquely barcoded TCR beta cDNA molecule per two T cells in model experiments. Using deep sequencing normalized with unique cDNA molecular identifiers, the study measured how TCR beta repertoire diversity changes with age. The donors were split into four age groups: young (average around 15 years), middle-aged (about 40), aged (roughly 68) and long-lived (about 74). To avoid experimental bias, donors of different ages were randomly spread across the sequencing lanes. The study analyzed two additional independent replicas of 1 million unique cDNA reads from the same blood draw for two donors, one aged 18 to 29 and one aged 80 or older. Results the study describes overall, beyond this receptor: The long-lived group showed more naive CD4+ T cells, fewer expanded clones and increased TCR diversity than the aged group, suggesting age selection. As age increased, observed TCR beta diversity per million T cells dropped in a roughly linear way, and a significant reduction was already evident by age 40. Donor CMV infection status was unknown, potentially confounding age-related changes in expanded clonotypes. Estimates of total diversity from one million sequenced T cells were regarded as lower bounds and underestimates. A strong correlation was found between observed TCR beta diversity and the percentage of naive T cells measured by flow cytometry. Because profiling used bulk unsorted PBMCs, naive and antigen-experienced compartments could not be compared conclusively.

The donors were 40 or so Caucasian individuals from Russia, aged roughly 6 to 90 years, who were systemically healthy. Around 10 milliliters of peripheral blood were drawn from each donor into EDTA-treated Vacutainer tubes. Ficoll-Paque density-gradient centrifugation was used to isolate PBMCs, with at least 6 million obtained per sample. Trizol reagent was used to extract total RNA from the PBMCs, yielding at least 6 micrograms per sample. For every donor, flow cytometry on a PBMC aliquot measured the percentage of naive CD45RAhigh/CD27high T cells. V loses 1 base of germline sequence and J loses 6 bases, and the interval between the two ends is 10 bases. There are 13 amino acids in the CDR3, from cysteine to phenylalanine inclusive. The DNA shown is the 39-base CDR3, in frame from base 1. The germline V gene provides CDR1 SGHDN and CDR2 FVKESK. Of note for this clonotype: The clone's antigen remains unknown. No clone much larger than this one lies a single base away; base qualities are absent.

Library creation used 5' RACE. The sequencer was an Illumina HiSeq 2500. A second 7 to 11 cycle PCR used a sample-barcoded 5' primer and a J-beta primer mix. Each TCR beta cDNA molecule received a unique molecular identifier from a template-switch 5' adaptor carrying 12 random nucleotides. Each sample yielded at least 3 million CDR3-containing paired-end reads. First-strand cDNA synthesis was performed from all RNA using the Mint cDNA synthesis kit, with priming by a TRBC-specific oligonucleotide. Following uracil-DNA glycosylase treatment, all cDNA underwent a first 18-cycle PCR with the universal primers M1SS and BC2_uni_R. The original pipeline was this. For normalization, 1 million high-quality reads, each with a distinct molecular identifier, were randomly selected from each sample. Reads with shared molecular identifiers were discarded instead of being binned into consensus sequences. MiTCR, set to a Q25 quality threshold and the strictest error-elimination algorithm, was used for CDR3 identification, clonotype clustering and error correction. A nonparametric unseen species model with Euler transformation was used to estimate lower-bound total TCR beta diversity. TCRdb redid the processing of the public reads, applying fastp at Q25 and MiXCR, and retained in-frame beta chains. Records with the same CDR3 protein are collapsed into one entry carrying the most frequent genes and DNA. The V and J calls were determined by TCRdb, not by the authors. The sample records 1,300,000 or so distinct CDR3 sequences, approximately 63% of which are singletons. Jointly, the top ten make up 6.5% to 8% of the sample.

What was sequenced was blood. This chain is built from TRBV14 and TRBJ2-7, with no D gene named confidently. The sequence was collected from a man aged 18 to 30 in good health. The CDR3 region reads CASSQGQRAEQYF. The bases read TGTGCCAGCAGCCAAGGCCAAAGGGCCGAGCAGTACTTC.